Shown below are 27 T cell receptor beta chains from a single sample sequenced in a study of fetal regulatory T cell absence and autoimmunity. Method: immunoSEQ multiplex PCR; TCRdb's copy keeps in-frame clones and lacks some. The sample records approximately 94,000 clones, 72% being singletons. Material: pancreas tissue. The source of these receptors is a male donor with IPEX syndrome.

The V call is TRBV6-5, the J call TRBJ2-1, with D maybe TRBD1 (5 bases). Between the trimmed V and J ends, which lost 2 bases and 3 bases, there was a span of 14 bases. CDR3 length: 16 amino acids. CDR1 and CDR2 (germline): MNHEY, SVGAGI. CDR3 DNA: TGTGCCAGCAGTTACCGGCCCAGGGCCGTCTACAATGAGCAGTTCTTC. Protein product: CASSYRPRAVYNEQFF.

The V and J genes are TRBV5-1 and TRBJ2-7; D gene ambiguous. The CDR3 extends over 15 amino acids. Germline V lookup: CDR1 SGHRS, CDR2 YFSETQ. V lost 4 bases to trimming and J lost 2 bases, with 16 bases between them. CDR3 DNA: TGCGCCAGCAGCGGTAGACTGTCCGACCCCTACGAGCAGTACTTC. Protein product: CASSGRLSDPYEQYF.

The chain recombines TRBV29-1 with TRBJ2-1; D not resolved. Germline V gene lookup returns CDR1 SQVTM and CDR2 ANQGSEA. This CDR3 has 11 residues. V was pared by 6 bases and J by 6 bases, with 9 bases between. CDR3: CSVLPVNEQFF. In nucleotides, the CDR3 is TGCAGCGTCCTTCCAGTCAATGAGCAGTTCTTC.

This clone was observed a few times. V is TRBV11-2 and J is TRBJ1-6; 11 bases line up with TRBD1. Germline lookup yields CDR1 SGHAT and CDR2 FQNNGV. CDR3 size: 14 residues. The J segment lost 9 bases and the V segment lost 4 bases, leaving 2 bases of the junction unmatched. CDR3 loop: CASSSGQGVSPLHF. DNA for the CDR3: TGTGCCAGCAGCTCGGGACAGGGGGTTTCACCCCTCCACTTT.

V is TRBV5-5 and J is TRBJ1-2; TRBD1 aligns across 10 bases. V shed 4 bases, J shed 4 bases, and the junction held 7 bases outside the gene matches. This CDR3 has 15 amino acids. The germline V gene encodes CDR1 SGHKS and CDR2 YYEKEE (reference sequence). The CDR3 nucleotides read TGTGCCAGCAGCCCTAGGACAGGGGGTGTCTATGGCTACACCTTC. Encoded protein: CASSPRTGGVYGYTF.

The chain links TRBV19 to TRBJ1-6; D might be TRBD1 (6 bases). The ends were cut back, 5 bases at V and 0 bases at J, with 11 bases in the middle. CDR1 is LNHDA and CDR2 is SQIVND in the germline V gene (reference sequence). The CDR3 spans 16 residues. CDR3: CASSSPRGSYNSPLHF. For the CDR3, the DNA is TGTGCCAGTAGTTCCCCCAGGGGCTCCTATAATTCACCCCTCCACTTT.

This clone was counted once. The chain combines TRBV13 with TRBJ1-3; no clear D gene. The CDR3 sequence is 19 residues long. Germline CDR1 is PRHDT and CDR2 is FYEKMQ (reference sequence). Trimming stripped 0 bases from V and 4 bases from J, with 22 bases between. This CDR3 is CASSLGLISGRGEGNTIYF. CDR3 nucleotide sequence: TGTGCCAGCAGCTTAGGCCTAATAAGCGGACGGGGAGAGGGAAACACCATATATTTT. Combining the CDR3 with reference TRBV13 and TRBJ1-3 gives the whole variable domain AAGVIQSPRHLIKEKRETATLKCYPIPRHDTVYWYQQGPGQDPQFLISFYEKMQSDKGSIPDRFSAQQFSDYHSELNMSSLELGDSALYFCASSLGLISGRGEGNTIYFGEGSWLTVV.

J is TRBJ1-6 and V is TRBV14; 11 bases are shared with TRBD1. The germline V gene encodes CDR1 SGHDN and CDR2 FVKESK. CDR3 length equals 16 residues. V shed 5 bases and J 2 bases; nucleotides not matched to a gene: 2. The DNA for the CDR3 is TGTGCCAGCAGCAAGGGACAGGGGGCCTATAATTCACCCCTCCACTTT. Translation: CASSKGQGAYNSPLHF.

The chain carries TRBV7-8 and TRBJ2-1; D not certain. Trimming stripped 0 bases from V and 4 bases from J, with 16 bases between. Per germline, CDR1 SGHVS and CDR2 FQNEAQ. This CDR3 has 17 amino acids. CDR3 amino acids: CASSLALEVRRYNEQFF. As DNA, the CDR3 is TGTGCCAGCAGCTTAGCCCTAGAAGTCCGGCGTTACAATGAGCAGTTCTTC.

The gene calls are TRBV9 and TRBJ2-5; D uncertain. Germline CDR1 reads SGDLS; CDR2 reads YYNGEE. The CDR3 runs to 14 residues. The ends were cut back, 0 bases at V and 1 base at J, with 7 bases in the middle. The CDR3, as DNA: TGTGCCAGCAGCGTAGTACGGATCCAAGAGACCCAGTACTTC. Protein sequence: CASSVVRIQETQYF.

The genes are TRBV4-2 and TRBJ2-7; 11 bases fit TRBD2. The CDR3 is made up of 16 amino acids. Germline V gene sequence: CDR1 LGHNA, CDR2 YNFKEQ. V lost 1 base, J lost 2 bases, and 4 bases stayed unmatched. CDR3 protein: CASSQGLAGGTYEQYF. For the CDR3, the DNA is TGTGCCAGCAGCCAAGGGCTAGCGGGAGGCACCTACGAGCAGTACTTC.

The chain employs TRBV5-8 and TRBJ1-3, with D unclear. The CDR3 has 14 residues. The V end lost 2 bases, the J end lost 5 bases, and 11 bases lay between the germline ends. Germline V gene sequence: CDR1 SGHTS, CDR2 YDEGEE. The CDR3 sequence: CASSLKGYRNTIYF. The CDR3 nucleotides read TGTGCCAGCAGCTTAAAAGGGTACAGAAACACCATATATTTT.

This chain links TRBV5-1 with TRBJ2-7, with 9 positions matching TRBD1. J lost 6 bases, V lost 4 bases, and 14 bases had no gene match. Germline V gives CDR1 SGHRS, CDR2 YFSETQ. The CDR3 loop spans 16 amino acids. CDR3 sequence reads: CASSAPVGDRVPEQYF. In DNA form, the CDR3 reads TGCGCCAGCAGCGCCCCTGTGGGGGACAGGGTGCCCGAGCAGTACTTC.

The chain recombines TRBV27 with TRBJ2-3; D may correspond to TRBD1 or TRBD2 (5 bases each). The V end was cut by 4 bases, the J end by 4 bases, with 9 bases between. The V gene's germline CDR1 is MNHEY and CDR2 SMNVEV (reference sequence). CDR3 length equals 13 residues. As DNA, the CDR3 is TGTGCCAGCAGTTCCCGGGGCTCAGATACGCAGTATTTT. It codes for CASSSRGSDTQYF.

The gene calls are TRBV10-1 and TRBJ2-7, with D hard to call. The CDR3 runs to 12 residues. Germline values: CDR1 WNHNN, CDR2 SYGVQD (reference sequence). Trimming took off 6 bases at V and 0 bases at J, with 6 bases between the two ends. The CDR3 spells CASRGFSYEQYF. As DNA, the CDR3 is TGCGCCAGCAGAGGGTTCTCCTACGAGCAGTACTTC.

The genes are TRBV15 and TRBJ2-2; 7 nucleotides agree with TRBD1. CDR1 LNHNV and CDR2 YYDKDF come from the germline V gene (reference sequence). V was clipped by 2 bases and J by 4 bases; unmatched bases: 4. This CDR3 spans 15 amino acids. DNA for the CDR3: TGTGCCACCAGCAGAACAGGGGTGAGCACCGGGGAGCTGTTTTTT. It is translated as CATSRTGVSTGELFF.

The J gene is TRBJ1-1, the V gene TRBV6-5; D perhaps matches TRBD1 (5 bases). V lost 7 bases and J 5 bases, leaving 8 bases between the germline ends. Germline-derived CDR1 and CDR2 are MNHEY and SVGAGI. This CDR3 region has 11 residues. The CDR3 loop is CASTGGTEAFF. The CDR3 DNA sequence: TGTGCCAGCACCGGGGGGACTGAAGCTTTCTTT.

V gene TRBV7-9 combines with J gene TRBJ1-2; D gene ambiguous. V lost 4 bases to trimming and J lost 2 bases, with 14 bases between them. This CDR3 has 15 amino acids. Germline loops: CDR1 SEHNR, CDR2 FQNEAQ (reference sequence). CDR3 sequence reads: CASSSGPLPNYGYTF. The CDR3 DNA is TGTGCCAGCAGCTCGGGCCCGCTCCCCAACTATGGCTACACCTTC.

The CDR3 nucleotides read TGTGCCAGCACCACTCTAGCGGGAGACTACAATGAGCAGTTCTTC. Amino acid sequence: CASTTLAGDYNEQFF. The chain recombines TRBV6-5 with TRBJ2-1, with 10 bases aligning to TRBD2. This CDR3 has 15 residues. Germline V gives CDR1 MNHEY, CDR2 SVGAGI. V shed 7 bases and J 3 bases; nucleotides not matched to a gene: 6.

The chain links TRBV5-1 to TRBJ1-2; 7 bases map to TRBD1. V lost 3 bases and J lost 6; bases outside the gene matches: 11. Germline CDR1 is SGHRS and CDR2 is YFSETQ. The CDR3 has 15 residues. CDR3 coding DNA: TGCGCCAGCAGCTCCGTGACAGGGAACCGTGATGGCTACACCTTC. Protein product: CASSSVTGNRDGYTF.

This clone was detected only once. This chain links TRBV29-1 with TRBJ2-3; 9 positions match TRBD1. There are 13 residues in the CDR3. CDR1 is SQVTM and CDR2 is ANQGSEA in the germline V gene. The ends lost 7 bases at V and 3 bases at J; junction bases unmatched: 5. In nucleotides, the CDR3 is TGCAGCGCCGGACAGGGGATTACAGATACGCAGTATTTT. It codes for CSAGQGITDTQYF.

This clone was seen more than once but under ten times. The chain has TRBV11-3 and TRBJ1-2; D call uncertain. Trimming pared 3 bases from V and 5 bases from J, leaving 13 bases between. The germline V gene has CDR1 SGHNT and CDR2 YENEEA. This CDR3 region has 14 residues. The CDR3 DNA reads TGTGCCAGCAGCTTCCGGGATTCTCCATATGGCTACACCTTC. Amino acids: CASSFRDSPYGYTF.

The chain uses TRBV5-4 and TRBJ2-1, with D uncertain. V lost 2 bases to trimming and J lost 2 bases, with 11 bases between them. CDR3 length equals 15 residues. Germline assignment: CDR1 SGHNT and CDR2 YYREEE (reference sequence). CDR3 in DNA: TGTGCCAGCAGCTTTCTAAAGGGCCCCTACAATGAGCAGTTCTTC. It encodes CASSFLKGPYNEQFF.

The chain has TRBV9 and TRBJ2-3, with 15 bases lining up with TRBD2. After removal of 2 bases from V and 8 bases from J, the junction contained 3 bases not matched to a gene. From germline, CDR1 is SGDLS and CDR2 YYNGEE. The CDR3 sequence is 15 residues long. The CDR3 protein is CASSVGLAGGGTQYF. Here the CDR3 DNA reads TGTGCCAGCAGCGTGGGACTAGCGGGAGGAGGTACGCAGTATTTT.

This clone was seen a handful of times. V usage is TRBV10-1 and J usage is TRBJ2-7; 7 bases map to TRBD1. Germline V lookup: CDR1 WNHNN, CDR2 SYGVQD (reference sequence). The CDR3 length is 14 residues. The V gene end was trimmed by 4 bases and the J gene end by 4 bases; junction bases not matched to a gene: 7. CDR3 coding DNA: TGCGCCAGCAGTGCCAGGGACAGATCATACGAGCAGTACTTC. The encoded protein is CASSARDRSYEQYF.

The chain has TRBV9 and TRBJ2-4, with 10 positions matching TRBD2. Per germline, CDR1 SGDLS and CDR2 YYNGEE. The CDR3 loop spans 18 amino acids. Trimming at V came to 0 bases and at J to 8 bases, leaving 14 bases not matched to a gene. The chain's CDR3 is CASSVGFLAGAQGDIQYF. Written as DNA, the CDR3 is TGTGCCAGCAGCGTAGGATTCCTAGCGGGGGCCCAAGGGGACATTCAGTACTTC.

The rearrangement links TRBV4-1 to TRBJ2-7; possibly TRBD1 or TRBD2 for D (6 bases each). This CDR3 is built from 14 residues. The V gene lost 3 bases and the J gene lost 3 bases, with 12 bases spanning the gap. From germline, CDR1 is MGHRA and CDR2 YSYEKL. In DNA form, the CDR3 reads TGCGCCAGCAGCCAGGCACAGGGAGGCTACGAGCAGTACTTC. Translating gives CASSQAQGGYEQYF.